Listed below are T cell receptor beta chains from one sample, sequenced in a study of OX40 agonist ivuxolimab in advanced cancers. TCRdb keeps only in-frame clones here, not all; method: immunoSEQ multiplex PCR. The data show some 21,000 clones, roughly four fifths seen once. The source material was CD4+ or CD8+ T cells sorted from blood, sampled in a trial of the OX40 agonist ivuxolimab. Receptor source: an adult with an advanced solid tumor such as melanoma, head and neck, liver or kidney cancer. The CDR3 runs from the conserved cysteine through the conserved F or W. D genes are given only for firm matches. A row's size may be missing; if present it is once, few, many or a size class.

V gene	clone size	J gene	D gene	CDR3 DNA	CDR3 protein
TRBV11-2	.	TRBJ2-1	.	TGTGCCAGCAGCCTATTAACTTGGTTAGGGGCCAATGAGCAGTTCTTC	CASSLLTWLGANEQFF
TRBV7-2	.	TRBJ2-1	.	TGTGCCAGCAGTCCAGCGGGCCAGTGGAATGAGCAGTTCTTC	CASSPAGQWNEQFF
TRBV11-2	.	TRBJ2-1	.	TGTGCCAGCAGCTACACCTCTGGGAATGAGCAGTTCTTC	CASSYTSGNEQFF
TRBV4-1	once	TRBJ1-5	.	TGCGCCAGCAGCCGCCGGGCCCAGGGCAATCAGCCCCAGCATTTT	CASSRRAQGNQPQHF
TRBV5-1	.	TRBJ2-7	.	TGCGCCAGCAGCCAGGCCGACAGGTTTAGCTCCTACGAGCAGTACTTC	CASSQADRFSSYEQYF
TRBV9	.	TRBJ1-2	TRBD1	TGTGCCAGCAGCGCATCTACAGGGGGCGAGGGGGATGGCTACACCTTC	CASSASTGGEGDGYTF
TRBV9	once	TRBJ2-2	TRBD2	TGTGCCAGCAGCGTAGGAGGGACTAGCGCAACCGGGGAGCTGTTTTTT	CASSVGGTSATGELFF
TRBV11-3	.	TRBJ2-7	.	TGTGCCAGCAGCTTAGAACCGGGAGACTACGAGCAGTACTTC	CASSLEPGDYEQYF
TRBV30	.	TRBJ2-3	TRBD2	TGTGCCTGGAGGCCTAGCGCGGGGGCAGATACGCAGTATTTT	CAWRPSAGADTQYF
TRBV10-3	.	TRBJ2-7	.	TGTGCCAGCATGGGACAAGGCCACTACGAGCAGTACTTC	CASMGQGHYEQYF
TRBV5-1	once	TRBJ2-1	.	TGCGCCAGCAGCTTAGAGACTGGGCACTATGAGCAGTTCTTC	CASSLETGHYEQFF
TRBV14	.	TRBJ1-1	.	TGTGCCAGCAGCCAGAGGGCTGCGATGAACACTGAAGCTTTCTTT	CASSQRAAMNTEAFF
TRBV19	large	TRBJ2-4	.	TGTGCCAGTAGTAATCGGGGGTTGGACATTCAGTACTTC	CASSNRGLDIQYF
TRBV7-9	.	TRBJ2-1	TRBD2	TGTGCCAGCAGCTTCGGCCTCAGCGGGAGGTCCTACAATGAGCAGTTCTTC	CASSFGLSGRSYNEQFF
TRBV7-9	.	TRBJ2-7	.	TGTGCCAGCAGCGCAACCTACGAGCAGTACTTC	CASSATYEQYF
TRBV5-6	.	TRBJ1-2	.	TGTGCCAGCAGCTTGGTTGCGGGAATTTATGGCTACACCTTC	CASSLVAGIYGYTF
TRBV7-9	.	TRBJ2-2	.	TGTGCCAGCAGCCCTTCAGAGACCGGGGAGCTGTTTTTT	CASSPSETGELFF
TRBV5-6	.	TRBJ2-1	.	TGTGCCAGCAGCTTGGGACCATACAATGAGCAGTTCTTC	CASSLGPYNEQFF
TRBV13	.	TRBJ2-3	.	TGTGCCAGCAGCACCCGGTCGACGCAGTATTTT	CASSTRSTQYF
TRBV2	few	TRBJ2-7	TRBD2	TGTGCCAGCAGTTACCTAGCGGGCTACGAGCAGTACTTC	CASSYLAGYEQYF
TRBV7-9	once	TRBJ2-1	TRBD2	TGTGCCAGCAGCCCCCCACCCGGGACTAGCCTCTACAATGAGCAGTTCTTC	CASSPPPGTSLYNEQFF
TRBV1	.	TRBJ2-3	.	TGCACCAGCAGCCCGCCCGCAACCCGGAAGAGGGCCGTTGGCACAGATACGCAGTATTTT	CTSSPPATRKRAVGTDTQYF
TRBV7-3	few	TRBJ2-2	TRBD1	TGTGCCAGCAGCCCCGGGACAGGGGGCCTAATAACCGGGGAGCTGTTTTTT	CASSPGTGGLITGELFF
TRBV27	.	TRBJ2-1	.	TGTGCCAGCAGTCCCCTACTGTCTAACAATGAGCAGTTCTTC	CASSPLLSNNEQFF
TRBV11-2	.	TRBJ2-1	.	TGTGCCAGCAGCTTCCCGAATGAGCAGTTCTTC	CASSFPNEQFF
TRBV7-9	.	TRBJ2-1	TRBD1	TGTGCCAGCAGGGGACAGGGGCCTGAGCAGTTCTTC	CASRGQGPEQFF
TRBV19	.	TRBJ1-5	.	TGTGCCAGTAGTTTTAGCAATCAGCCCCAGCATTTT	CASSFSNQPQHF
TRBV15	.	TRBJ2-7	TRBD2	TGTGCCACCAGCCCCCTCCCGGGGGGGGGCTACGAGCAGTACTTC	CATSPLPGGGYEQYF
TRBV10-3	.	TRBJ2-1	TRBD1	TGTGCCATCAGCAAGGGACAGGACATCCACAATGAGCAGTTCTTC	CAISKGQDIHNEQFF
TRBV6-1	large	TRBJ2-7	.	TGTGCCAGCAGTGGTCACTTGATCGGCTACGAGCAGTACTTC	CASSGHLIGYEQYF
TRBV2	.	TRBJ1-2	.	TGTGCCAGCAGAGAGGACCCGTACTCCTATGGCTACACCTTC	CASREDPYSYGYTF
TRBV7-3	.	TRBJ2-3	TRBD2	TGTGCCAGCAGCTCCGAATTCGGGACTAGCGGCACAGATACGCAGTATTTT	CASSSEFGTSGTDTQYF
TRBV29-1	few	TRBJ2-7	.	TGCAGCGTGAACAGGGACTACGAGCAGTACTTC	CSVNRDYEQYF
TRBV10-1	.	TRBJ1-1	TRBD1	TGCGCCAGCAGGGGGGACAGCTGGTTTATGAACACTGAAGCTTTCTTT	CASRGDSWFMNTEAFF
TRBV11-2	.	TRBJ2-5	.	TGTGCCAGCAGCTTTGGCCGGAACTGGGAGACCCAGTACTTC	CASSFGRNWETQYF
TRBV29-1	.	TRBJ2-5	TRBD1	TGCAGCGTTGAACCGGGACAGCCCCAAGAGACCCAGTACTTC	CSVEPGQPQETQYF
TRBV28	.	TRBJ2-7	TRBD2	TGTGCCAGCAGTCCTAGCGGGAGGGTATACGAGCAGTACTTC	CASSPSGRVYEQYF
TRBV18	once	TRBJ2-1	TRBD2	TGTGCCAGCTCACCACTTTTCTTAGGGCTAGCGGGGGTAACCTACAATGAGCAGTTCTTC	CASSPLFLGLAGVTYNEQFF
TRBV30	.	TRBJ2-7	TRBD2	TGTGCCTGGAGTGTCGGGGGGAGCGGCGAGCAGTACTTC	CAWSVGGSGEQYF
TRBV13	.	TRBJ2-3	TRBD2	TGTGCCAGCAGCTTAGGCCACGCGGGAGCAGATACGCAGTATTTT	CASSLGHAGADTQYF
TRBV19	.	TRBJ2-2	TRBD1	TGTGCCAGACAGGGGGCCACCGGGGAGCTGTTTTTT	CARQGATGELFF
TRBV11-2	once	TRBJ2-7	TRBD2	TGTGCCAGCAGCTTTGGACTAGGGGACTACGAGCAGTACTTC	CASSFGLGDYEQYF
TRBV6-6	.	TRBJ1-2	.	TGTGCCAGCCGCTCGGCGGCGTATGGCTACACCTTC	CASRSAAYGYTF
TRBV7-9	.	TRBJ2-1	.	TGTGCCAGCAGCATATTGGACACGAGCTCCTACAATGAGCAGTTCTTC	CASSILDTSSYNEQFF
TRBV7-8	.	TRBJ1-3	TRBD1	TGTGCCAGCAGCCTGACAGGGGGTGTTGGAAACACCATATATTTT	CASSLTGGVGNTIYF
TRBV25-1	.	TRBJ2-1	.	TGTGCCAGCAGTGCGAGGGGGAGGGGCAGTCCCGGGGGGCAGTTCTTC	CASSARGRGSPGGQFF